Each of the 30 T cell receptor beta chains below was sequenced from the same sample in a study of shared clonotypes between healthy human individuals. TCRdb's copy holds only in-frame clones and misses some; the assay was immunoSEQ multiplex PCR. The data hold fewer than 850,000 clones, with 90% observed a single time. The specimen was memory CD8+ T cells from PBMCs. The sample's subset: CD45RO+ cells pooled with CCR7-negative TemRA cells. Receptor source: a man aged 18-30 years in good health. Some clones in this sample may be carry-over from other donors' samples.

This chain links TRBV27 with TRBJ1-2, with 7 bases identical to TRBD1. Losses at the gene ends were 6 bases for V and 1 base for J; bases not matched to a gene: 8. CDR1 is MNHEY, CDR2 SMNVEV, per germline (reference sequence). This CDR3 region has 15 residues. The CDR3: CASREGGLINYGYTF. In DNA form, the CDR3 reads TGTGCCAGCAGGGAAGGGGGCTTAATTAACTATGGCTACACCTTC.

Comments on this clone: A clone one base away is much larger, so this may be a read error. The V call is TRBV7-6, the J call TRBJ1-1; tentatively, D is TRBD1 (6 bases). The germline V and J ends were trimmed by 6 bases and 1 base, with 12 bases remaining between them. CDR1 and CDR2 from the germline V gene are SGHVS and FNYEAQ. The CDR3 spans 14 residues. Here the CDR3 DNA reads TGTGCCAGCAGTCCCGGGACACAGAACACTGAAGCTTTCTTT. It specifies CASSPGTQNTEAFF.

In DNA, the CDR3 is TGTGCCAGCAGCCCTACGGGCAATCAGCCCCAGCATTTT. As protein: CASSPTGNQPQHF. The rearrangement links TRBV7-6 to TRBJ1-5; D not certain. The germline CDR1 and CDR2 sequences are SGHVS and FNYEAQ. This CDR3 has 13 amino acids. Trimming removed 5 bases from V and 2 bases from J, with 7 bases in between. Full variable domain (missing parts from reference TRBV7-6 and TRBJ1-5): GAGVSQSPRYKVTKRGQDVALRCDPISGHVSLYWYRQALGQGPEFLTYFNYEAQQDKSGLPNDRFSAERPEGSISTLTIQRTEQRDSAMYRCASSPTGNQPQHFGDGTRLSIL.

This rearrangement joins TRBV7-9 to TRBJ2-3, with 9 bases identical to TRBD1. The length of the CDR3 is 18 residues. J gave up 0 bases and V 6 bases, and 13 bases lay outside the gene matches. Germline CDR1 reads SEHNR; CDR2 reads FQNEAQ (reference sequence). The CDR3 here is CASRNHPQGAASTDTQYF. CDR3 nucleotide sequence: TGTGCCAGCAGAAATCACCCACAGGGGGCAGCTAGCACAGATACGCAGTATTTT.

The CDR3 DNA reads TGTGCCATCAGTGAGTCGGGGGCAGGGGCTCTGGCTGGGGCCAACGTCCTGACTTTC. Translated, it gives CAISESGAGALAGANVLTF. This rearrangement joins TRBV10-3 to TRBJ2-6; possible D gene TRBD1, 6 bases. This CDR3 has 19 residues. Germline values: CDR1 ENHRY, CDR2 SYGVKD. V lost 0 bases and J 2 bases, leaving 17 bases between the germline ends.

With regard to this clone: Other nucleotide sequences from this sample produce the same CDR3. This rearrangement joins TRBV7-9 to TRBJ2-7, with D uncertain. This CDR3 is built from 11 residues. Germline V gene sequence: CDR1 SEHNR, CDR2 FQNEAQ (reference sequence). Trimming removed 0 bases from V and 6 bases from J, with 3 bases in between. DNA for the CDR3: TGTGCCAGCAGCTTAGCGGGCGAGCAGTACTTC. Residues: CASSLAGEQYF.

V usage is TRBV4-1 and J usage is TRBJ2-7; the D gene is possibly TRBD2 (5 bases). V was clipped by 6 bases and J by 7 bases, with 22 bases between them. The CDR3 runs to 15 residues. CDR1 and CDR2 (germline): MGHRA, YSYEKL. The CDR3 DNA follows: TGCGCCAGCAGTATAGGGAGCGGACCTATTCGAGAGCAGTACTTC. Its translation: CASSIGSGPIREQYF.

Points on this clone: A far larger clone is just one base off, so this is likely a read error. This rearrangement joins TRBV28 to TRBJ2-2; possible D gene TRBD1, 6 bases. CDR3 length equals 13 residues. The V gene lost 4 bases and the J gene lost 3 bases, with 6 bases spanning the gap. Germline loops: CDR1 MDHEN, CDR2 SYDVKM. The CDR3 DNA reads TGTGCCAGCAGTTACAGGGACACCGGGGAGCTGTTTTTT. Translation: CASSYRDTGELFF.

CDR3 DNA sequence: TGTGCCACCAGCAGAGCTTCTAGCGAGAATTACAATGAGCAGTTCTTC. It is translated as CATSRASSENYNEQFF. The chain recombines TRBV15 with TRBJ2-1; tentatively, D is TRBD2 (6 bases). V dropped 1 base and J dropped 4 bases, with 14 bases sitting between them. CDR3 length: 16 amino acids. The germline CDR1 and CDR2 sequences are LNHNV and YYDKDF (reference sequence).

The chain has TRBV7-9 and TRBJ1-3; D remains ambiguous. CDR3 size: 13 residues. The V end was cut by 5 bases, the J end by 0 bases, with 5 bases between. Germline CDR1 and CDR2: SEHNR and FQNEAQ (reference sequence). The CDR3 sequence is CASSLNSGNTIYF. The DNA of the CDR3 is TGTGCCAGCAGCCTTAACTCTGGAAACACCATATATTTT.

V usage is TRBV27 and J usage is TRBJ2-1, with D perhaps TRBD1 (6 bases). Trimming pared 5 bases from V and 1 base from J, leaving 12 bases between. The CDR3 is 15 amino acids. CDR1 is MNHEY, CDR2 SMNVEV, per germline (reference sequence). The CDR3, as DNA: TGTGCCAGCAGTACCGAAGGGGGTTCCTACAATGAGCAGTTCTTC. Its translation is CASSTEGGSYNEQFF.

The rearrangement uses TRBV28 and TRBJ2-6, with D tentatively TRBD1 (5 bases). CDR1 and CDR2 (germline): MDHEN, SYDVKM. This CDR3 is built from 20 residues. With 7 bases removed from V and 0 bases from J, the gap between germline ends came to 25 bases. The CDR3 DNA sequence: TGTGCCAGCACCCCCCGTTCCAGGGCGCGATCCAGCTCTGGGGCCAACGTCCTGACTTTC. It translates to CASTPRSRARSSSGANVLTF.

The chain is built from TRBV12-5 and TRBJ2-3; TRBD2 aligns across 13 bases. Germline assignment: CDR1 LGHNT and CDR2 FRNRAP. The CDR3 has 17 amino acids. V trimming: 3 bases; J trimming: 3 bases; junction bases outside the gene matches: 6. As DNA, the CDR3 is TGTGCTAGTGGTTTAGGGACTAGCGGGATTTCGACAGATACGCAGTATTTT. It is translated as CASGLGTSGISTDTQYF.

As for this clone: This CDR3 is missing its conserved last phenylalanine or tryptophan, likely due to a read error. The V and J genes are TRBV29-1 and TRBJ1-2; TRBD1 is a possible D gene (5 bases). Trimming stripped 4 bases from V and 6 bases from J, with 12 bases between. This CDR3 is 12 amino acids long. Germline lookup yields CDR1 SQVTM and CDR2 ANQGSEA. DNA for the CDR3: TGCAGCGTTGCAGGGCAGGCCCATGGCTACACCCTC. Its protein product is CSVAGQAHGYTL.

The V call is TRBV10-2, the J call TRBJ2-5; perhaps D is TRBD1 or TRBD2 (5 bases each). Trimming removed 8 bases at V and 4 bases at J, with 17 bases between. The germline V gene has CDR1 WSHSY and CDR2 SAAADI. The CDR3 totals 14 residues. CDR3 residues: CASENRDQGETQYF. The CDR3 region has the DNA TGCGCCAGCGAGAACCGGGACCAAGGAGAGACCCAGTACTTC.

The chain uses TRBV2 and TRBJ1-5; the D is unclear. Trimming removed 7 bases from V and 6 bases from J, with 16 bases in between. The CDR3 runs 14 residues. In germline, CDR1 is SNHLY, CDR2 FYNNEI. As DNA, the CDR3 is TGTGCCAGCACCGGAGCAGCTCTGGGTCAGCCCCAGCATTTT. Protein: CASTGAALGQPQHF. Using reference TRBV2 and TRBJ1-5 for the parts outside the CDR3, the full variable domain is EPEVTQTPSHQVTQMGQEVILRCVPISNHLYFYWYRQILGQKVEFLVSFYNNEISEKSEIFDDQFSVERPDGSNFTLKIRSTKLEDSAMYFCASTGAALGQPQHFGDGTRLSIL.

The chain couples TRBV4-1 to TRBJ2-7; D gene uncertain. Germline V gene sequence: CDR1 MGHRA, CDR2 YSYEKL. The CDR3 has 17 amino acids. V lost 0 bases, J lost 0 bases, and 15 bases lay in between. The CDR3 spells CASSQDEHIVGSYEQYF. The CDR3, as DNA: TGCGCCAGCAGCCAAGACGAGCACATCGTAGGCTCCTACGAGCAGTACTTC.

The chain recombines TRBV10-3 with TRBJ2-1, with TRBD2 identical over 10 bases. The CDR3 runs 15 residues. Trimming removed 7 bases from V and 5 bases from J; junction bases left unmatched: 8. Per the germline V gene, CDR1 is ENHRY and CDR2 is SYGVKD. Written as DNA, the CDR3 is TGTGCCATCATGGGGGGGACTAGCGTAAACAATGAGCAGTTCTTC. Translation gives CAIMGGTSVNNEQFF.

For the CDR3, the DNA is TGTGCCAGCAGTTACTCGCGGGGGGGTCCAGATGGCTACACCTTC. Translated, it gives CASSYSRGGPDGYTF. This chain links TRBV6-5 with TRBJ1-2, with D possibly matching TRBD1 (5 bases). The CDR3 spans 15 residues. Trimming removed 0 bases at V and 6 bases at J, with 14 bases between. Germline-derived CDR1 and CDR2 are MNHEY and SVGAGI.

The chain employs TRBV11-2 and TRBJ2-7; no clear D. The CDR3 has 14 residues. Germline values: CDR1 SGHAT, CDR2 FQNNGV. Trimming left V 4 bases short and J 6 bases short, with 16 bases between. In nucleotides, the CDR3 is TGTGCCAGCAGCTACTACTTAGGATCCCTCGAGCAGTACTTC. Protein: CASSYYLGSLEQYF.

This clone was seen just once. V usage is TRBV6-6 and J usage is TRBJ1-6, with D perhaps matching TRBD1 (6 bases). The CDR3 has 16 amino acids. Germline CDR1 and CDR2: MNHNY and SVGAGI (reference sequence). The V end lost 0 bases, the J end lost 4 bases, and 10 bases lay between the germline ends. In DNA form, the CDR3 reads TGTGCCAGCAGTTACTCAGGGGGGGTTTATAATTCACCCCTCCACTTT. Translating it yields CASSYSGGVYNSPLHF.

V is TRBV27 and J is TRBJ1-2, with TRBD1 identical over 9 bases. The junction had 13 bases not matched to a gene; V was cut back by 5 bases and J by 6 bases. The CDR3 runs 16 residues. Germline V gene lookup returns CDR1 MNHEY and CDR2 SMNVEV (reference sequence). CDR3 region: CASSPITDRGRDGYTF. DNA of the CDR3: TGTGCCAGCAGTCCTATCACCGACAGGGGGAGAGATGGCTACACCTTC.

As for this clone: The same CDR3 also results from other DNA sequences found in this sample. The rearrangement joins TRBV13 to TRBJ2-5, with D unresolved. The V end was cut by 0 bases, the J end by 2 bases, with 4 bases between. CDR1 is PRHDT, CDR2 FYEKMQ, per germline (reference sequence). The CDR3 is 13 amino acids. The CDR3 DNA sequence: TGTGCCAGCAGCTTAGGATATCAAGAGACCCAGTACTTC. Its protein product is CASSLGYQETQYF.

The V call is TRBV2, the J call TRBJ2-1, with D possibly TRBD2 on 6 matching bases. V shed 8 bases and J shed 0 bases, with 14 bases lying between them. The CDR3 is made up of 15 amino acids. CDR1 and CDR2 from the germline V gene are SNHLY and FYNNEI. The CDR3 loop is CASLERASSYNEQFF. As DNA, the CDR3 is TGTGCCAGCCTAGAGCGGGCCAGCTCCTACAATGAGCAGTTCTTC.

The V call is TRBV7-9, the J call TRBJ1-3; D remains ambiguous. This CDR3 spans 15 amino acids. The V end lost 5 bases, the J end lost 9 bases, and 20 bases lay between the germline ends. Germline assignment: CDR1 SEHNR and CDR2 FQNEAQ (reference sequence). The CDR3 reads CASSPPVGVLSTIYF. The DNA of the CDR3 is TGTGCCAGCAGCCCCCCGGTCGGGGTGTTAAGCACCATATATTTT.

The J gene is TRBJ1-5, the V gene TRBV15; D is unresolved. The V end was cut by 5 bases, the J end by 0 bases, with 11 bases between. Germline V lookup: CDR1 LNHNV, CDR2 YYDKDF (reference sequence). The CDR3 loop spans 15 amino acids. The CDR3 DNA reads TGTGCCACCAGCTGGACCGCGAATAGCAATCAGCCCCAGCATTTT. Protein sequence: CATSWTANSNQPQHF.

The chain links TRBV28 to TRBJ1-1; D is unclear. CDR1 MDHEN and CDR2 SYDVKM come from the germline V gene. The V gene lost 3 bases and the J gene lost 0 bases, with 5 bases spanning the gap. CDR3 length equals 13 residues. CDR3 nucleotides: TGTGCCAGCAGTTTTGTTCTGAACACTGAAGCTTTCTTT. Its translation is CASSFVLNTEAFF.

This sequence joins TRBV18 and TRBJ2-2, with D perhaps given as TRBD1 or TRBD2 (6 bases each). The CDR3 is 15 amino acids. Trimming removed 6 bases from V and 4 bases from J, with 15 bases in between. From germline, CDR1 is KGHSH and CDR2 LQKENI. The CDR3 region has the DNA TGTGCCAGCTCTCCGTCAGGGGAGGCCACCGGGGAGCTGTTTTTT. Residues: CASSPSGEATGELFF.

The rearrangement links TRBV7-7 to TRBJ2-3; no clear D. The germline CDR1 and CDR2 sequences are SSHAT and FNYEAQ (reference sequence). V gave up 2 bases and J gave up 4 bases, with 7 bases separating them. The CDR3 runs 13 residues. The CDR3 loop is CASSLNYADTQYF. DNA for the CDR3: TGTGCCAGCAGCTTAAACTATGCAGATACGCAGTATTTT.

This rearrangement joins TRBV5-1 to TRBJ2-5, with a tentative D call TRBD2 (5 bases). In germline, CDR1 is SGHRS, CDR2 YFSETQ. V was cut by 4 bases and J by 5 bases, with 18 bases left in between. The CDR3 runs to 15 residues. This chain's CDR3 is CASSPPGVRGETQYF. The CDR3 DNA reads TGCGCCAGCAGCCCACCCGGGGTGCGCGGTGAGACCCAGTACTTC.